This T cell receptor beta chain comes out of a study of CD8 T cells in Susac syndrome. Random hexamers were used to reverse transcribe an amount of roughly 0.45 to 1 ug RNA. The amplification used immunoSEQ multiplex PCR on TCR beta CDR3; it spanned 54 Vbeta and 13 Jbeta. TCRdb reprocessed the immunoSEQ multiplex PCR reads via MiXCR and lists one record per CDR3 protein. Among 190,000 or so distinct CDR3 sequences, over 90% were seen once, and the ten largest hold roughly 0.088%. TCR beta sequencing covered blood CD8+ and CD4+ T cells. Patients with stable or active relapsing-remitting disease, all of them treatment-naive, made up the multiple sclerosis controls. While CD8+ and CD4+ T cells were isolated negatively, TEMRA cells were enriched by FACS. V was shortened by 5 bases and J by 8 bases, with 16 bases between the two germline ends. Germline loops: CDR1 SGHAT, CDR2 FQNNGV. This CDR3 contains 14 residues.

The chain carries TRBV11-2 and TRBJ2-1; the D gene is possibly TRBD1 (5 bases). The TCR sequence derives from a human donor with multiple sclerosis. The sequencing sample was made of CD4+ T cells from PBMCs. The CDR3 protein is CASSPLGLRDEQFF. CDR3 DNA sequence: TGTGCCAGCAGCCCTTTGGGGCTCAGGGATGAGCAGTTCTTC.